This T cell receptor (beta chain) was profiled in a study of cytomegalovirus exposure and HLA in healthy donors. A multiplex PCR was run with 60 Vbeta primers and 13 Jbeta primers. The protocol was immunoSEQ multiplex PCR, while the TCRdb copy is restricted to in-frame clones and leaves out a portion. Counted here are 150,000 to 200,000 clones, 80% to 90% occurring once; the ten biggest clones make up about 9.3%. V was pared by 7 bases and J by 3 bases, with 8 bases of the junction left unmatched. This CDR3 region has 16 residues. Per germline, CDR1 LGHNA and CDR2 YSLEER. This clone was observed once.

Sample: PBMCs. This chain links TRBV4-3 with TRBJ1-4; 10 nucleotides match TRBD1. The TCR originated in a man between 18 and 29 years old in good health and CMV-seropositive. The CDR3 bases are TGCGCCAGCACCCCAGACAGGGGGCGAGCTAATGAAAAACTGTTTTTT. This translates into CASTPDRGRANEKLFF.